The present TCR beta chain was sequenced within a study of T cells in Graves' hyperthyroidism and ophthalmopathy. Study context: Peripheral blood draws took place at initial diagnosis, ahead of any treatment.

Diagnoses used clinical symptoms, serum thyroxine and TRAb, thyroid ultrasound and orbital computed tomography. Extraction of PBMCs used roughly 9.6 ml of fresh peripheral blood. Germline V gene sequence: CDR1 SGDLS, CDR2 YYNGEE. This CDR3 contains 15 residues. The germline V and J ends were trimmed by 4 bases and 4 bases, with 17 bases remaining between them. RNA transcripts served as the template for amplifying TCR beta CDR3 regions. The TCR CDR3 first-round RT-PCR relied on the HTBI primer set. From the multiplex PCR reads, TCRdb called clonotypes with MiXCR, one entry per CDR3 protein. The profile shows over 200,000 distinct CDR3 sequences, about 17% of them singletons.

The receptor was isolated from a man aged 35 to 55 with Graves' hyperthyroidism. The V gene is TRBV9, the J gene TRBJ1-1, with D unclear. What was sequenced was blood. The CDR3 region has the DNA TGTGCCAGCAGCCCACGGACGGATATGGGCACTGAAGCTTTCTTT. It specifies CASSPRTDMGTEAFF.